These 15 T cell receptor beta chains were sequenced from one sample in a study of blood T cell repertoires in COVID-19. Profiling relied on immunoSEQ multiplex PCR, and the TCRdb table lists in-frame clones only, not all of them. The table has about 68,000 clones, about three quarters seen once; the top ten hold approximately 23%. The sample comprised peripheral blood. The receptors come from a human donor in a cohort sampled during active COVID-19.

V usage is TRBV5-4 and J usage is TRBJ1-1, with D possibly TRBD1 on 5 matching bases. Germline V gene data show CDR1 as SGHNT and CDR2 as YYREEE (reference sequence). The CDR3 consists of 13 residues. V lost 4 bases to trimming and J lost 10 bases, with 17 bases between them. CDR3 nucleotide sequence: TGTGCCAGCAGCCAGCAAGGGGCGAGTAGAGCTTTCTTT. It specifies CASSQQGASRAFF.

The chain carries TRBV28 and TRBJ2-7; 7 bases are shared with TRBD2. The germline CDR1 and CDR2 sequences are MDHEN and SYDVKM. V was pared by 6 bases and J by 6 bases, with 17 bases of the junction left unmatched. CDR3 length equals 16 residues. CDR3 in amino acids: CASSRPQDRTGGEQYF. The CDR3 nucleotides read TGTGCCAGCAGCCGACCACAAGACAGAACGGGGGGCGAGCAGTACTTC.

This rearrangement joins TRBV27 to TRBJ1-1; possibly TRBD1 for D (5 bases). The CDR3 contains 18 residues. The V and J ends lost 2 bases and 4 bases respectively, with 23 bases between them. Per the germline V gene, CDR1 is MNHEY and CDR2 is SMNVEV (reference sequence). The CDR3: CASSLQAGPPGRFTEAFF. As DNA, the CDR3 is TGTGCCAGCAGTTTACAGGCAGGGCCACCAGGTCGATTCACTGAAGCTTTCTTT.

This clone was picked up one time. The J gene is TRBJ2-1, the V gene TRBV24-1, with 8 bases fitting TRBD2. J gave up 5 bases and V 3 bases, and 5 bases lay outside the gene matches. The germline gives CDR1 KGHDR, CDR2 SFDVKD. This CDR3 is built from 15 residues. In nucleotides, the CDR3 is TGTGCCACCAGTGATCCGGGACTAGGAGACAATGAGCAGTTCTTC. Protein product: CATSDPGLGDNEQFF.

The chain links TRBV4-3 to TRBJ2-2; 8 positions match TRBD2. Per the germline V gene, CDR1 is LGHNA and CDR2 is YSLEER. Unmatched junction bases numbered 9, after V lost 2 bases and J lost 4 bases. This CDR3 spans 17 amino acids. DNA of the CDR3: TGCGCCAGCAGCCAATCCGGGGGGGTTCGTGGCACCGGGGAGCTGTTTTTT. Its translation: CASSQSGGVRGTGELFF.

This rearrangement joins TRBV13 to TRBJ1-6; 9 nucleotides line up with TRBD1. The CDR3 runs to 16 residues. Trimming cost V 5 bases and J 3 bases; bases outside gene matches: 5. In germline, CDR1 is PRHDT, CDR2 FYEKMQ (reference sequence). The CDR3 bases are TGTGCCAGCAGCAAAACGACAGGGGGCTATAATTCACCCCTCCACTTT. This gives the protein CASSKTTGGYNSPLHF.

The chain joins TRBV29-1 to TRBJ2-1; tentatively, D is TRBD2 (5 bases). The CDR3 spans 15 residues. Per the germline V gene, CDR1 is SQVTM and CDR2 is ANQGSEA. V lost 6 bases and J lost 0, with 15 bases in between. The CDR3 sequence: CSVTRAARSYNEQFF. The CDR3, as DNA: TGCAGCGTAACCAGAGCGGCCCGCTCCTACAATGAGCAGTTCTTC.

The chain recombines TRBV19 with TRBJ2-7, with TRBD1 matching 8 bases. This CDR3 spans 15 amino acids. V trimming: 5 bases; J trimming: 5 bases; junction bases outside the gene matches: 11. The germline CDR1 and CDR2 sequences are LNHDA and SQIVND (reference sequence). The CDR3 DNA follows: TGTGCCAGTAGTTTCTTGGACAGGGATGGTGACGAGCAGTACTTC. This sequence encodes CASSFLDRDGDEQYF.

This chain joins TRBV7-2 and TRBJ1-3; 7 bases match TRBD1. The CDR3 runs to 16 residues. Trimming cost V 0 bases and J 4 bases; bases outside gene matches: 6. Germline CDR1 reads SGHTA; CDR2 reads FQGNSA. The CDR3 coding sequence is TGTGCCAGCAGCTTAGCGCCGACAGGGACAGGAAACACCATATATTTT. This codes for CASSLAPTGTGNTIYF.

The CDR3 sequence: CASSLEPGWNTEAFF. DNA for the CDR3: TGTGCCAGCAGCTTAGAACCGGGATGGAACACTGAAGCTTTCTTT. This chain connects TRBV7-2 to TRBJ1-1; no clear D. The CDR3 spans 15 residues. Germline V gives CDR1 SGHTA, CDR2 FQGNSA. Trimming cost V 1 base and J 1 base, with 10 bases left between them.

The chain links TRBV19 to TRBJ1-5, with D possibly matching TRBD1 (6 bases). The CDR3 runs to 16 residues. The germline CDR1 and CDR2 sequences are LNHDA and SQIVND (reference sequence). V lost 10 bases, J lost 0 bases, and 19 bases lay in between. CDR3 sequence reads: CATGVATTPSNQPQHF. The CDR3 nucleotides are TGTGCCACAGGGGTAGCAACCACACCTAGCAATCAGCCCCAGCATTTT. The entire variable domain, with the rest obtained from reference TRBV19 and TRBJ1-5, is as follows: DGGITQSPKYLFRKEGQNVTLSCEQNLNHDAMYWYRQDPGQGLRLIYYSQIVNDFQKGDIAEGYSVSREKKESFPLTVTSAQKNPTAFYLCATGVATTPSNQPQHFGDGTRLSIL.

This clone came up a few times. This chain links TRBV19 with TRBJ2-2; 12 bases match TRBD1. This CDR3 has 15 residues. The germline gives CDR1 LNHDA, CDR2 SQIVND (reference sequence). The V segment lost 6 bases and the J segment 6 bases; nucleotides outside the gene matches: 5. Here the CDR3 DNA reads TGTGCCAGTAGCCCGGGACAGGGGGCAGCCGGGGAGCTGTTTTTT. Translation gives CASSPGQGAAGELFF.

This clone was counted only a few times. J is TRBJ2-7 and V is TRBV19; TRBD1 matches at 7 bases. Germline CDR1 is LNHDA and CDR2 is SQIVND (reference sequence). The CDR3 consists of 14 residues. Trimming cost V 6 bases and J 5 bases; bases outside gene matches: 10. The CDR3, as DNA: TGTGCCAGTAGCCCACAGGGGAACCCCCACGAGCAGTACTTC. Translated, it gives CASSPQGNPHEQYF.

The rearrangement joins TRBV27 to TRBJ1-2, with TRBD1 matching over 10 bases. Germline V gene lookup returns CDR1 MNHEY and CDR2 SMNVEV (reference sequence). The CDR3 sequence is 14 residues long. V dropped 7 bases and J dropped 4; count of bases not matched to a gene: 6. In DNA, the CDR3 is TGTGCCAGCAAGCCGGGACAGGGGTTCTATGGCTACACCTTC. Its translation: CASKPGQGFYGYTF.

This clone was seen once. The DNA for the CDR3 is TGCGCCAGCAGCTTGGAGGGACACCTATCGAGGAATGAGCAGTTCTTC. It yields the protein CASSLEGHLSRNEQFF. This chain joins TRBV5-1 and TRBJ2-1, with a tentative D call TRBD1 (6 bases). Germline loops: CDR1 SGHRS, CDR2 YFSETQ. There are 16 residues in the CDR3. Trimming stripped 0 bases from V and 7 bases from J, with 17 bases between. The variable domain in full, with the rest retrieved from reference TRBV5-1 and TRBJ2-1, is KAGVTQTPRYLIKTRGQQVTLSCSPISGHRSVSWYQQTPGQGLQFLFEYFSETQRNKGNFPGRFSGRQFSNSRSEMNVSTLELGDSALYLCASSLEGHLSRNEQFFGPGTRLTVL.